What follows are 5 T cell receptor gamma chains derived from one specimen sequenced in a study of intestinal T cells in coeliac disease. TRG repertoires were amplified with LymphoTrack primers from 150 to 250 ng of biopsy DNA. TCRdb re-called the multiplex PCR reads via CATT. The sample lists about 730 gamma-chain clones; roughly half were seen once. For each case, the template was genomic DNA from ten roughly 4.5-µm formalin-fixed paraffin-embedded scrolls. Sequencing was carried out using a duodenal biopsy. The receptor source for this set is a human donor with celiac disease.

To note about this clone: At residue 7, TCRdb's protein disagrees with the DNA translation; the protein shown here derives from the DNA. This chain links TRGV2 with TRGJ1 or TRGJ2. Germline V gene sequence: CDR1 EGSNGY, CDR2 YDSYNSKV. Unmatched junction bases numbered 3, after V lost 0 bases and J lost 7 bases. This CDR3 is built from 12 residues. CDR3 residues: CATWDGAYKKLF. CDR3 DNA sequence: TGTGCCACCTGGGACGGGGCATATAAGAAACTCTTT.

Of note for this clone: Translating this DNA gives a protein that differs at residue 2 from the TCRdb one, which belongs to a much larger clone; a read error is likely, and the protein shown is this translation. The CDR3 sequence is CTTWVDDRWFKIF. The CDR3 DNA follows: TGTACCACCTGGGTTGATGACCGCTGGTTCAAGATATTT. The chain couples TRGV4 to TRGJP1. The CDR3 length is 13 residues. CDR1 and CDR2 from the germline V gene are EGSTGY and YDSYTSSV.

The rearrangement uses TRGV10 and TRGJP1. TRGV10 is given ORF status, its function remaining uncertain. The ends lost 8 bases at V and 4 bases at J; junction bases unmatched: 5. This CDR3 spans 13 amino acids. The CDR3 reads CAAWLNTGWFKIF. In DNA, the CDR3 is TGTGCTGCGTGGCTGAACACTGGTTGGTTCAAGATATTT.

Only one count was recorded for this clone. The V call is TRGV10, the J call TRGJ1 or TRGJ2. TRGV10 is identified as an open reading frame with a role that is uncertain. Trimming removed 8 bases from V and 3 bases from J; junction bases left unmatched: 20. CDR3 size: 17 residues. This chain's CDR3 is CAAWDSPTRGFYYKKLF. CDR3 coding DNA: TGTGCTGCGTGGGATTCCCCAACTCGGGGTTTTTATTATAAGAAACTCTTT.

The chain combines TRGV10 with TRGJ1 or TRGJ2. TRGV10 is treated as an ORF (open reading frame) with a function not yet certain. The CDR3 sequence is 13 residues long. Losses at the gene ends were 8 bases for V and 3 bases for J; bases not matched to a gene: 8. The CDR3 reads CAAWGPFYYKKLF. CDR3 nucleotides: TGTGCTGCGTGGGGGCCTTTTTATTATAAGAAACTCTTT.